Following are 18 T cell receptor beta chains from one sample sequenced in a study of OX40 agonist ivuxolimab in advanced cancers. The library was produced with the immunoSEQ multiplex PCR assay. What TCRdb holds here is the immuneACCESS table cut down to in-frame rearrangements. Part of the clones is not present; checked against another copy, under half of the missing clones reflect an unresolved V gene, and the others are unexplained. The sample yields approximately 12,000 clones; over 80% were counted once. The ten largest clones capture under 25% of the sample. Sequenced here: CD4+ or CD8+ T cells sorted from blood, sampled in a trial of the OX40 agonist ivuxolimab. Receptors originate from an adult with an advanced solid tumor such as melanoma, head and neck, liver or kidney cancer.

The V gene is TRBV7-8, the J gene TRBJ2-5; 9 bases are a match to TRBD1. This CDR3 is 16 amino acids long. Trimming at V came to 2 bases and at J to 3 bases, leaving 7 bases not matched to a gene. CDR1 and CDR2 (germline): SGHVS, FQNEAQ. This CDR3 is CASSLLNGDREETQYF. The CDR3 DNA reads TGTGCCAGCAGCTTATTGAATGGGGACAGGGAAGAGACCCAGTACTTC.

The CDR3 spells CASSDVWDRYNYGYTF. CDR3 in DNA: TGTGCCAGCAGTGACGTTTGGGACAGGTATAACTATGGCTACACCTTC. The chain uses TRBV25-1 and TRBJ1-2; 8 nucleotides align to TRBD1. The CDR3 covers 16 residues. The junction had 7 bases not matched to a gene; V was cut back by 3 bases and J by 1 base. Germline V CDR1 and CDR2: MGHDK, SYGVNS.

The rearrangement joins TRBV7-9 to TRBJ1-1; the D gene is possibly TRBD1 (5 bases). Germline loops: CDR1 SEHNR, CDR2 FQNEAQ (reference sequence). V gave up 6 bases and J gave up 6 bases, with 17 bases separating them. The CDR3 runs 14 residues. Written as DNA, the CDR3 is TGTGCCAGCAGTACCGGGACTCGGGTCGCTGAAGCTTTCTTT. Its protein product is CASSTGTRVAEAFF.

V usage is TRBV7-2 and J usage is TRBJ1-2; D might be TRBD1 (6 bases). This CDR3 has 17 amino acids. V lost 5 bases and J 4 bases, leaving 23 bases between the germline ends. Germline V gene sequence: CDR1 SGHTA, CDR2 FQGNSA. This CDR3 reads CASSLDGGRGNFYGYTF. CDR3 sequence (DNA): TGTGCCAGCAGCCTAGACGGAGGCAGGGGAAATTTCTATGGCTACACCTTC.

The chain carries TRBV7-9 and TRBJ2-7; 7 bases match TRBD2. CDR1 SEHNR and CDR2 FQNEAQ come from the germline V gene (reference sequence). Losses at the gene ends were 5 bases for V and 9 bases for J; bases not matched to a gene: 10. This CDR3 region has 13 residues. The CDR3, as DNA: TGTGCCAGCAGCCCGGAGACTAGCATTGCGCAGTACTTC. Its protein product is CASSPETSIAQYF.

J is TRBJ2-4 and V is TRBV5-1; tentatively, D is TRBD1 or TRBD2 (5 bases each). This CDR3 region has 12 residues. Trimming shortened V by 0 bases and J by 7 bases, and 5 bases separated the two germline ends. Germline CDR1 reads SGHRS; CDR2 reads YFSETQ. CDR3: CASSLGGNIQYF. Written as DNA, the CDR3 is TGCGCCAGCAGCTTGGGGGGGAACATTCAGTACTTC.

This clone was observed a handful of times. The chain combines TRBV7-2 with TRBJ2-5, with D perhaps assigned TRBD1 or TRBD2 (5 bases each). Germline V gene lookup returns CDR1 SGHTA and CDR2 FQGNSA. The CDR3 sequence is 15 residues long. The ends were cut back, 6 bases at V and 3 bases at J, with 17 bases in the middle. The CDR3 coding sequence is TGTGCCAGCAGGTATTACCGGGACGGGGAAGAGACCCAGTACTTC. Residues: CASRYYRDGEETQYF.

This rearrangement joins TRBV14 to TRBJ2-7; D is possibly TRBD1 or TRBD2 (5 bases each). V was clipped by 4 bases and J by 2 bases, with 12 bases between them. There are 14 residues in the CDR3. In germline, CDR1 is SGHDN, CDR2 FVKESK. CDR3 DNA sequence: TGTGCCAGCAGCCTCCGGGACGGGACCTACGAGCAGTACTTC. This gives the protein CASSLRDGTYEQYF. The full variable domain, rest sourced from reference TRBV14 and TRBJ2-7, is EAGVTQFPSHSVIEKGQTVTLRCDPISGHDNLYWYRRVMGKEIKFLLHFVKESKQDESGMPNNRFLAERTGGTYSTLKVQPAELEDSGVYFCASSLRDGTYEQYFGPGTRLTVT.

J is TRBJ2-7 and V is TRBV27, with 8 bases aligning to TRBD1. J lost 5 bases, V lost 2 bases, and 8 bases had no gene match. The CDR3 is 15 residues long. CDR1 and CDR2 from the germline V gene are MNHEY and SMNVEV (reference sequence). The CDR3 protein is CASSLGGRGLNEQYF. In DNA, the CDR3 is TGTGCCAGCAGTTTAGGGGGCAGGGGGCTCAACGAGCAGTACTTC.

This chain links TRBV4-1 with TRBJ2-1; TRBD2 agrees at 16 bases. The germline gives CDR1 MGHRA, CDR2 YSYEKL. The CDR3 consists of 21 residues. The trim removed 0 bases at V and 2 bases at J, leaving 10 bases unmatched. The CDR3: CASSQDRGGTSGRGTYNEQFF. The CDR3 region has the DNA TGCGCCAGCAGCCAAGATCGTGGAGGGACTAGCGGGAGGGGGACCTACAATGAGCAGTTCTTC.

CDR3 in amino acids: CASSFSQGHEQYF. CDR3 nucleotides: TGTGCCAGCAGCTTCAGTCAGGGCCACGAGCAGTACTTC. The chain links TRBV11-3 to TRBJ2-7, with a possible D match to TRBD1 (5 bases). The ends were cut back, 3 bases at V and 5 bases at J, with 11 bases in the middle. This CDR3 contains 13 residues. The germline CDR1 and CDR2 sequences are SGHNT and YENEEA.

This chain connects TRBV12-5 to TRBJ1-6, with 7 nucleotides matching TRBD1. V shed 8 bases, J shed 5 bases, and the junction held 12 bases outside the gene matches. The length of the CDR3 is 16 residues. Germline V gene data show CDR1 as LGHNT and CDR2 as FRNRAP. The CDR3 sequence: CASTPCRDSDNSPLHF. CDR3 DNA: TGTGCTAGTACCCCCTGCCGGGACAGCGATAATTCACCCCTCCACTTT.

The chain employs TRBV20-1 and TRBJ2-4; TRBD1 is a possible D gene (6 bases). The germline V gene encodes CDR1 DFQATT and CDR2 SNEGSKA (reference sequence). V dropped 5 bases and J dropped 9 bases, with 11 bases sitting between them. The CDR3 totals 11 residues. CDR3 DNA: TGCAGTGCTCGGACAGAGGGCATTCAGTACTTC. Amino acids: CSARTEGIQYF.

The chain is built from TRBV5-7 and TRBJ2-7; D gene ambiguous. TRBV5-7 is noted as an ORF with a role that remains uncertain. The CDR3 length is 12 residues. V gave up 0 bases and J gave up 9 bases, with 10 bases separating them. The CDR3: CASSLEDGWQYF. The CDR3, as DNA: TGTGCCAGCAGCTTGGAGGACGGGTGGCAGTACTTC.

The J gene is TRBJ1-2, the V gene TRBV6-5, with unresolved D. The CDR3 sequence is 14 residues long. Per germline, CDR1 MNHEY and CDR2 SVGAGI. V lost 5 bases and J lost 4, with 14 bases in between. CDR3 sequence reads: CASSEEYGSYGYTF. The CDR3 DNA sequence: TGTGCCAGCAGTGAAGAATACGGCAGCTATGGCTACACCTTC.

This clone is deemed medium-sized. The rearrangement joins TRBV19 to TRBJ1-4, with a tentative D call TRBD1 (5 bases). This CDR3 has 18 amino acids. V lost 6 bases, J lost 4 bases, and 24 bases lay in between. Germline V gene lookup returns CDR1 LNHDA and CDR2 SQIVND (reference sequence). CDR3 sequence: CASRRDSLVFVGNEKLFF. CDR3 bases: TGTGCCAGTAGGAGAGACAGTCTGGTTTTCGTCGGTAATGAAAAACTGTTTTTT. Filled out from reference TRBV19 and TRBJ1-4, the complete variable domain reads DGGITQSPKYLFRKEGQNVTLSCEQNLNHDAMYWYRQDPGQGLRLIYYSQIVNDFQKGDIAEGYSVSREKKESFPLTVTSAQKNPTAFYLCASRRDSLVFVGNEKLFFGSGTQLSVL.

The rearrangement links TRBV7-2 to TRBJ1-4; D might be TRBD1 (5 bases). There are 15 residues in the CDR3. V shed 1 base and J shed 7 bases, with 13 bases lying between them. Germline V lookup: CDR1 SGHTA, CDR2 FQGNSA. For the CDR3, the DNA is TGTGCCAGCAGCTTAGATGGGGGATGGGGTGAAAAACTGTTTTTT. Protein: CASSLDGGWGEKLFF.

J is TRBJ2-3 and V is TRBV5-4; D is tentatively TRBD1 or TRBD2 (5 bases each). V lost 5 bases, J lost 4 bases, and 8 bases lay in between. This CDR3 is built from 12 residues. Germline loops: CDR1 SGHNT, CDR2 YYREEE (reference sequence). The CDR3 DNA follows: TGTGCCAGCAGACAGGAGGCAGATACGCAGTATTTT. This gives the protein CASRQEADTQYF. Full variable domain (outside the CDR3, taken from reference TRBV5-4 and TRBJ2-3): ETGVTQSPTHLIKTRGQQVTLRCSSQSGHNTVSWYQQALGQGPQFIFQYYREEENGRGNFPPRFSGLQFPNYSSELNVNALELDDSALYLCASRQEADTQYFGPGTRLTVL.